The text below deals with one TCR beta chain. No antigen is known for it. The sample belongs to a study of blood T cells in healthy people across ages. Study results and caveats: Estimated diversity that came from one million T cells was considered an underestimate.

CDR1 and CDR2 from the germline V gene are LGHNT and FRNRAP. V lost 2 bases, J lost 10 bases, and 6 bases stayed unmatched. This CDR3 is 13 amino acids long. Combining a sample-barcoded 5' primer with a J-beta primer mix, a second PCR ran for 7 to 11 cycles. The yield of each sample was at least 2.5 million CDR3-containing paired-end reads. Via MiXCR, TCRdb re-called the 5' RACE reads, giving one row per CDR3 protein. This sample has 550,000 to 750,000 distinct CDR3 sequences; under 25% occur once, and the top ten carry roughly 3.9%. The J gene is TRBJ1-1, the V gene TRBV12-5; TRBD1 agrees at 8 bases. The source is a man aged 65 to 79 in good health. Sequencing was performed on blood. CDR3 in DNA: TGTGCTAGTGGTTTGCGGGACAGGCGCTTAGCTTTCTTT. This sequence encodes CASGLRDRRLAFF.